Following are 20 T cell receptor beta chains from one sample sequenced in a study of chemoradiotherapy in HPV16-positive cancers. TCRdb's copy holds only in-frame clones and misses some; the assay was immunoSEQ multiplex PCR. The sample has around 970 clones, 75% to 95% seen once. Sequenced material: tumor tissue, taken from a patient who underwent chemoradiotherapy. The receptors derive from a human donor with HPV-associated anogenital cancer.

The chain uses TRBV14 and TRBJ2-5; D is possibly TRBD2 (6 bases). Deletions cut 4 bases from V and 5 bases from J, with 17 bases between. The CDR3 loop spans 15 amino acids. Germline V gives CDR1 SGHDN, CDR2 FVKESK. CDR3 in DNA: TGTGCCAGCAGCCGGGCGGGACTCCTTGGGGAGACCCAGTACTTC. Its protein is CASSRAGLLGETQYF.

The chain recombines TRBV20-1 with TRBJ2-1, with D perhaps matching TRBD2 (5 bases). The V end was cut by 6 bases, the J end by 10 bases, with 10 bases between. The CDR3 consists of 10 residues. CDR1 DFQATT and CDR2 SNEGSKA come from the germline V gene (reference sequence). The CDR3 bases are TGCAGTGCCGGGGTTGGGGAGCAGTTCTTC. Residues: CSAGVGEQFF.

The rearrangement uses TRBV10-1 and TRBJ1-1; D is possibly TRBD1 (5 bases). Germline V gene data show CDR1 as WNHNN and CDR2 as SYGVQD (reference sequence). The CDR3 is 16 residues long. Trimming cost V 3 bases and J 1 base, with 15 bases left between them. CDR3 sequence: CASSDRSGTANTEAFF. The CDR3 region has the DNA TGCGCCAGCAGTGACCGGTCGGGGACGGCGAACACTGAAGCTTTCTTT.

The chain links TRBV10-2 to TRBJ1-1, with D hard to call. There are 14 residues in the CDR3. The germline gives CDR1 WSHSY, CDR2 SAAADI. V lost 3 bases to trimming and J lost 0 bases, with 8 bases between them. The CDR3 region has the DNA TGCGCCAGCAGTGATGTCGGGATGAACACTGAAGCTTTCTTT. Translated: CASSDVGMNTEAFF.

The chain recombines TRBV10-3 with TRBJ1-6, with 8 bases fitting TRBD1. This CDR3 has 15 amino acids. Unmatched junction bases numbered 5, after V lost 3 bases and J lost 7 bases. Germline V CDR1 and CDR2: ENHRY, SYGVKD. The chain's CDR3 is CAISDTTGENSPLHF. The DNA for the CDR3 is TGTGCCATCAGTGACACGACAGGGGAGAATTCACCCCTCCACTTT.

V gene TRBV28 combines with J gene TRBJ2-7, with D possibly being TRBD2 (6 bases). Germline V gene lookup returns CDR1 MDHEN and CDR2 SYDVKM. The CDR3 spans 14 residues. With 3 bases removed from V and 0 bases from J, the gap between germline ends came to 9 bases. The CDR3 sequence: CASSFGGISYEQYF. The DNA for the CDR3 is TGTGCCAGCAGTTTCGGCGGGATCTCCTACGAGCAGTACTTC.

The sample holds one count of this clone. This sequence joins TRBV10-3 and TRBJ1-1, with D possibly being TRBD1 (5 bases). Trimming shortened V by 6 bases and J by 1 base, and 12 bases separated the two germline ends. The length of the CDR3 is 14 residues. CDR1 and CDR2 (germline): ENHRY, SYGVKD. The CDR3 DNA reads as TGTGCCATCAGCGATCCACAGGAGAACACTGAAGCTTTCTTT. Its translation is CAISDPQENTEAFF.

The V call is TRBV5-6, the J call TRBJ2-1, with 7 positions matching TRBD1. The CDR3 length is 14 residues. The V segment lost 2 bases and the J segment 8 bases; nucleotides outside the gene matches: 7. Germline V gene lookup returns CDR1 SGHDT and CDR2 YYEEEE. CDR3 nucleotide sequence: TGTGCCAGCAGCTTTAAGGACAGGACCTATGAGCAGTTCTTC. Its protein product is CASSFKDRTYEQFF.

The chain recombines TRBV30 with TRBJ1-4, with D unresolved. The CDR3 contains 11 residues. V lost 5 bases and J lost 8, with 9 bases in between. Germline-derived CDR1 and CDR2 are GTSNPN and SVGIG (reference sequence). In DNA form, the CDR3 reads TGTGCCTGGGGTTCCGGGGAAAAACTGTTTTTT. Translating it yields CAWGSGEKLFF.

The J gene is TRBJ2-1, the V gene TRBV6-4; D is perhaps TRBD1 (6 bases). V lost 2 bases, J lost 4 bases, and 12 bases lay in between. This CDR3 comprises 15 residues. Germline CDR1 is MRHNA and CDR2 is SNTAGT. Written as DNA, the CDR3 is TGTGCCAGCAGTGACGTCAGGGGTATATACAATGAGCAGTTCTTC. Encoded protein: CASSDVRGIYNEQFF.

The chain links TRBV4-2 to TRBJ2-7; the match to TRBD1 covers 9 bases. V lost 0 bases, J lost 3 bases, and 6 bases stayed unmatched. Per the germline V gene, CDR1 is LGHNA and CDR2 is YNFKEQ. The CDR3 consists of 16 residues. The DNA of the CDR3 is TGTGCCAGCAGCCAAGAAGAACCGGACAGGGGCTACGAGCAGTACTTC. It encodes CASSQEEPDRGYEQYF.

The CDR3 sequence is CASSPEFVTGELFF. CDR3 coding DNA: TGTGCCAGCAGCCCAGAGTTCGTCACCGGGGAGCTGTTTTTT. The rearrangement uses TRBV27 and TRBJ2-2; D uncertain. The CDR3 length is 14 residues. Deletions cut 6 bases from V and 4 bases from J, with 12 bases between. Germline V gene data show CDR1 as MNHEY and CDR2 as SMNVEV (reference sequence).

V gene TRBV9 combines with J gene TRBJ1-1, with D possibly being TRBD1 (5 bases). This CDR3 spans 16 amino acids. Trimming removed 4 bases from V and 2 bases from J, with 18 bases in between. Germline V gene data show CDR1 as SGDLS and CDR2 as YYNGEE. The CDR3 spells CASSPNSKQVNTEAFF. The CDR3 nucleotides are TGTGCCAGCAGCCCTAATTCAAAACAGGTTAACACTGAAGCTTTCTTT.

The rearrangement joins TRBV14 to TRBJ1-1; D gene uncertain. The CDR3 is 16 amino acids. Germline-derived CDR1 and CDR2 are SGHDN and FVKESK. Trimming cost V 0 bases and J 0 bases, with 11 bases left between them. In DNA form, the CDR3 reads TGTGCCAGCAGCCAAGATCTGAAGAAGATGAACACTGAAGCTTTCTTT. Translating gives CASSQDLKKMNTEAFF.

This chain joins TRBV11-2 and TRBJ2-7; 9 bases map to TRBD1. The J segment lost 7 bases and the V segment lost 3 bases, leaving 7 bases of the junction unmatched. The germline V gene encodes CDR1 SGHAT and CDR2 FQNNGV. The CDR3 loop spans 14 amino acids. The CDR3 loop reads CASSFGDRVGEQYF. The CDR3 nucleotides are TGTGCCAGCAGCTTTGGGGACAGGGTGGGGGAGCAGTACTTC.

This clone was seen a single time. The chain carries TRBV11-2 and TRBJ1-4, with D possibly being TRBD1 (5 bases). Trimming shortened V by 1 base and J by 6 bases, and 12 bases separated the two germline ends. Germline CDR1 is SGHAT and CDR2 is FQNNGV. The CDR3 sequence is 15 residues long. In DNA form, the CDR3 reads TGTGCCAGCAGCTTAGGCGATAGACAGCATGAAAAACTGTTTTTT. This sequence encodes CASSLGDRQHEKLFF.

The rearrangement joins TRBV18 to TRBJ1-4; 7 bases are shared with TRBD1. The germline gives CDR1 KGHSH, CDR2 LQKENI. The CDR3 runs to 15 residues. V shed 3 bases and J 3 bases; nucleotides not matched to a gene: 4. The CDR3 reads CASSPNRGANEKLFF. CDR3 DNA sequence: TGTGCCAGCTCACCGAACAGGGGAGCTAATGAAAAACTGTTTTTT.

V and J are TRBV27 and TRBJ2-7; a weak D match, TRBD2 (6 bases). This CDR3 is 15 amino acids long. With 7 bases removed from V and 0 bases from J, the gap between germline ends came to 16 bases. CDR1 is MNHEY and CDR2 is SMNVEV in the germline V gene (reference sequence). For the CDR3, the DNA is TGTGCCAGCATTCCCTCGCCTAGCGCCTCCTACGAGCAGTACTTC. This translates into CASIPSPSASYEQYF.

The chain combines TRBV5-4 with TRBJ1-6, with a possible D match to TRBD1 (5 bases). The CDR3 extends over 15 amino acids. Between the trimmed V and J ends, which lost 1 base and 7 bases, there was a span of 12 bases. Germline V CDR1 and CDR2: SGHNT, YYREEE (reference sequence). In DNA, the CDR3 is TGTGCCAGCAGCTTGAGTCCAGGGTTAAATTCACCCCTCCACTTT. Its protein product is CASSLSPGLNSPLHF.

This rearrangement joins TRBV9 to TRBJ2-1, with D unclear. The CDR3 contains 13 residues. V gave up 0 bases and J gave up 4 bases, with 5 bases separating them. Per the germline V gene, CDR1 is SGDLS and CDR2 is YYNGEE. CDR3 sequence: CASSVEEYNEQFF. The CDR3 nucleotides are TGTGCCAGCAGCGTAGAAGAGTACAATGAGCAGTTCTTC.